The 17 T cell receptor beta chains listed next were all sequenced from one sample in a study of shared clonotypes between healthy human individuals. TCRdb's copy holds only in-frame clones and misses some; the assay was immunoSEQ multiplex PCR. The data contain roughly 600,000 clones, roughly 98% of them seen just once; the ten biggest clones take up less than 0.35%. CD45RO-negative, CCR7-selected cells formed the naive CD8 fraction, which excluded terminally differentiated effector memory CD45RA+ cells. Sequenced sample: naive CD8+ T cells sorted from blood. The receptor source for this set is a man younger than 45 in good health.

Here the CDR3 DNA reads TGTGCCAGCAGTTCTAGAGAAGCGAGCCTAGTGGCGACCTACGAGCAGTACTTC. Translated: CASSSREASLVATYEQYF. The J gene is TRBJ2-7, the V gene TRBV28; D not certain. Germline V CDR1 and CDR2: MDHEN, SYDVKM. Trimming pared 4 bases from V and 2 bases from J, leaving 24 bases between. The CDR3 is made up of 18 amino acids. The whole variable domain, remainder taken from reference TRBV28 and TRBJ2-7, is DVKVTQSSRYLVKRTGEKVFLECVQDMDHENMFWYRQDPGLGLRLIYFSYDVKMKEKGDIPEGYSVSREKKERFSLILESASTNQTSMYLCASSSREASLVATYEQYFGPGTRLTVT.

To note about this clone: Other DNA sequences in the same sample also yield this CDR3. V gene TRBV7-9 combines with J gene TRBJ2-6; 9 nucleotides agree with TRBD1. Germline V gene sequence: CDR1 SEHNR, CDR2 FQNEAQ (reference sequence). The CDR3 totals 15 residues. Trimming took 5 bases from V and 4 from J; bases not matched to a gene: 3. The DNA for the CDR3 is TGTGCCAGCAGCCGGACAGGGGCCGGGGCCAACGTCCTGACTTTC. Its protein product is CASSRTGAGANVLTF.

A note on this clone: The same CDR3 arises from other DNA sequences in this sample as well. J is TRBJ2-7 and V is TRBV19; TRBD2 aligns across 9 bases. Germline-derived CDR1 and CDR2 are LNHDA and SQIVND (reference sequence). The CDR3 sequence is 14 residues long. Germline trimming cut 3 bases from V and 3 bases from J; bases unmatched to any gene: 3. CDR3 region: CASSMASGNYEQYF. For the CDR3, the DNA is TGTGCCAGTAGTATGGCTAGCGGGAACTACGAGCAGTACTTC.

The chain combines TRBV2 with TRBJ2-1; the match to TRBD1 covers 8 bases. There are 12 residues in the CDR3. The V segment lost 10 bases and the J segment 10 bases; nucleotides outside the gene matches: 9. Germline V gene data show CDR1 as SNHLY and CDR2 as FYNNEI. The chain's CDR3 is CATQGAQGEQFF. The CDR3 DNA follows: TGTGCCACGCAGGGGGCGCAGGGGGAGCAGTTCTTC.

This chain joins TRBV19 and TRBJ1-5, with TRBD1 as a possible D gene (5 bases). Germline CDR1 LNHDA, CDR2 SQIVND (reference sequence). This CDR3 region has 14 residues. The ends were cut back, 7 bases at V and 1 base at J, with 11 bases in the middle. The CDR3 spells CASISRGSNQPQHF. CDR3 in DNA: TGTGCCAGTATCTCCCGGGGGAGCAATCAGCCCCAGCATTTT. Complete variable domain (other parts from reference TRBV19 and TRBJ1-5): DGGITQSPKYLFRKEGQNVTLSCEQNLNHDAMYWYRQDPGQGLRLIYYSQIVNDFQKGDIAEGYSVSREKKESFPLTVTSAQKNPTAFYLCASISRGSNQPQHFGDGTRLSIL.

The chain is built from TRBV18 and TRBJ2-7; D uncertain. This CDR3 has 15 residues. V was trimmed by 6 bases and J by 2 bases, leaving 17 bases between them. Germline V CDR1 and CDR2: KGHSH, LQKENI. The CDR3 coding sequence is TGTGCCAGCTCGCCCCCCGACTTGTGGCCCTACGAGCAGTACTTC. Its translation is CASSPPDLWPYEQYF.

The CDR3 nucleotides read TGTGCCAGCAGTTCCCCACGAATCACCTACGAGCAGTACTTC. It translates to CASSSPRITYEQYF. The chain carries TRBV28 and TRBJ2-7; D not resolved. Per germline, CDR1 MDHEN and CDR2 SYDVKM. The V gene lost 4 bases and the J gene lost 2 bases, with 12 bases spanning the gap. This CDR3 is built from 14 residues.

The chain couples TRBV2 to TRBJ2-1, with 7 nucleotides matching TRBD2. Per germline, CDR1 SNHLY and CDR2 FYNNEI. The junction had 13 bases not matched to a gene; V was cut back by 5 bases and J by 9 bases. The CDR3 is made up of 15 amino acids. CDR3 DNA: TGTGCCAGCAGTCCCCGGGAGGATAGAACGAGTGAGCAGTTCTTC. Residues: CASSPREDRTSEQFF.

The chain recombines TRBV6-5 with TRBJ2-2; D gene uncertain. Germline V CDR1 and CDR2: MNHEY, SVGAGI. This CDR3 comprises 13 residues. V lost 5 bases and J lost 1, with 5 bases in between. CDR3 coding DNA: TGTGCCAGCAGTAACAAGAACACCGGGGAGCTGTTTTTT. It encodes CASSNKNTGELFF.

J is TRBJ2-3 and V is TRBV9; 14 bases are shared with TRBD2. Germline lookup yields CDR1 SGDLS and CDR2 YYNGEE. The length of the CDR3 is 17 residues. Trimming cost V 4 bases and J 5 bases; bases outside gene matches: 9. The CDR3 is CASSPRLAGGPIDTQYF. In nucleotides, the CDR3 is TGTGCCAGCAGCCCTAGACTAGCGGGAGGGCCCATAGATACGCAGTATTTT.

This clone appeared once. J is TRBJ2-1 and V is TRBV9; a weak D match, TRBD2 (6 bases). Germline V gene data show CDR1 as SGDLS and CDR2 as YYNGEE. This CDR3 is 15 amino acids long. With 0 bases removed from V and 3 bases from J, the gap between germline ends came to 10 bases. CDR3 DNA sequence: TGTGCCAGCAGCGTAGGCGGGGTAAACTACAATGAGCAGTTCTTC. Translated: CASSVGGVNYNEQFF.

This chain uses TRBV13 with TRBJ2-3; TRBD2 matches at 8 bases. The CDR3 is 14 residues long. V was pared by 5 bases and J by 3 bases, with 4 bases of the junction left unmatched. Germline V gene sequence: CDR1 PRHDT, CDR2 FYEKMQ (reference sequence). The CDR3 reads CASSISGTTDTQYF. The CDR3 DNA follows: TGTGCCAGCAGCATTAGCGGGACAACAGATACGCAGTATTTT.

The rearrangement links TRBV9 to TRBJ2-1; 10 bases line up with TRBD2. Germline CDR1 and CDR2: SGDLS and YYNGEE. The CDR3 runs to 17 residues. V was clipped by 1 base and J by 7 bases; unmatched bases: 11. This chain's CDR3 is CASSVSLPGLAKNEQFF. In nucleotides, the CDR3 is TGTGCCAGCAGCGTAAGTCTCCCGGGACTAGCGAAAAATGAGCAGTTCTTC.

This chain joins TRBV5-2 and TRBJ1-2. TRBV5-2 is a pseudogene locus. This CDR3 spans 16 amino acids. CDR3 region: CASKTVREYETYGYTF. The DNA of the CDR3 is TGTGCCAGCAAGACTGTTAGAGAGTACGAAACCTATGGCTACACCTTC.

The V gene is TRBV27, the J gene TRBJ2-7; D is perhaps TRBD1 (5 bases). CDR1 and CDR2 (germline): MNHEY, SMNVEV (reference sequence). V lost 0 bases to trimming and J lost 9 bases, with 12 bases between them. The CDR3 is 13 amino acids. Written as DNA, the CDR3 is TGTGCCAGCAGTTTATCGACCAGGGTCGGGCAGTACTTC. Translated: CASSLSTRVGQYF.

The count of this clone is one. The CDR3 DNA is TGTGCCAGAGGGCGCAGGTTGTGCGTGGGGGCTAGGTTT. As protein: CARGRRLCVGARF. This rearrangement joins TRBV21-1 to TRBJ1-4; TRBD1 is the table's D call, not checked against the DNA. TRBV21-1 is assigned pseudogene status. This CDR3 comprises 13 residues.

The chain carries TRBV5-1 and TRBJ2-5, with D perhaps TRBD1 (5 bases). From germline, CDR1 is SGHRS and CDR2 YFSETQ. CDR3 length: 17 residues. V lost 0 bases, J lost 0 bases, and 15 bases lay in between. CDR3 DNA: TGCGCCAGCAGCTTGGTACCCCTGGACACATACCAAGAGACCCAGTACTTC. It encodes CASSLVPLDTYQETQYF.